This TCR beta chain was documented in a study of chemoradiotherapy in HPV16-positive cancers. Findings and caveats of the study: Candidate HPV-specific clones and E7-related TCR motifs grew in tumor during treatment. Better recurrence-free survival went with HPV-responsive T-cell expansion in HPV16-positive patients. Functional assays defining HPV-specific T cells used only a couple of HPV16-positive patients.

Profiled with immunoSEQ multiplex PCR; TCRdb holds only in-frame clones, not every one. The sample consists of around 25,000 clones, 90% to 95% of them appearing once. The ends lost 7 bases at V and 3 bases at J; junction bases unmatched: 9. The CDR3 consists of 14 residues. Germline CDR1 and CDR2: SEHNR and FQNEAQ (reference sequence). About this clone: What it binds is not known.

The source was blood, collected from a patient who underwent chemoradiotherapy. This TCR came from a human donor with HPV-associated anogenital cancer. The genes are TRBV7-9 and TRBJ2-7; TRBD1 aligns across 7 bases. CDR3 coding DNA: TGTGCCAGCAACCCCGGGACAGAGGGCTACGAGCAGTACTTC. Translation: CASNPGTEGYEQYF.